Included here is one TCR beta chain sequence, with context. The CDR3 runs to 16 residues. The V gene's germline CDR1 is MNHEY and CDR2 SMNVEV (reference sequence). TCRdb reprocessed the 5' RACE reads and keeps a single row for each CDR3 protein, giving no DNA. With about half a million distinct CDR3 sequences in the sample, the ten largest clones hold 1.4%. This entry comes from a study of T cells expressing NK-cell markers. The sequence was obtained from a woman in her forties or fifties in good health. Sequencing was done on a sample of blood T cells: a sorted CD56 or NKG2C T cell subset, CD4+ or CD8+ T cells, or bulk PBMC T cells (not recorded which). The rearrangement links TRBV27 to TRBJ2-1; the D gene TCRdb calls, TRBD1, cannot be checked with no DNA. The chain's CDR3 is CASSLSFTATGVEQFF.